Listed below are T cell receptor beta chains from one sample, sequenced in a study of T cell responses to AZD1222 COVID-19 vaccine. Libraries were prepared by immunoSEQ multiplex PCR; TCRdb keeps only in-frame clonotypes and omits some of them. This sample has some 170,000 clones; roughly 94% occur once, and the top ten carry less than 1.3%. The source was peripheral blood, collected 28 days after the second AZD1222 dose. These TCRs come from an adult who received the AZD1222 COVID-19 vaccine. Both conserved end residues are part of each CDR3. D genes are given only for firm matches. Some rows have no size entry. The others give once, few or many, or a class for an expanded clone.

v_call	d_call	clone_size	j_call	cdr3_aa	cdr3_nt
TRBV3-1/TRBV3-2	-	-	TRBJ2-5	CASSQDGDSSPDKETQYF	TGTGCCAGCAGCCAAGATGGGGACTCTTCACCCGATAAAGAGACCCAGTACTTC
TRBV10-3	-	-	TRBJ1-3	CAISESSPPNTIYF	TGTGCCATCAGTGAGAGCTCCCCCCCAAACACCATATATTTT
TRBV4-1	-	-	TRBJ1-3	CASSPYQTPSSGNTIYF	TGCGCCAGCAGCCCTTACCAGACACCGAGCTCTGGAAACACCATATATTTT
TRBV5-4	TRBD2	-	TRBJ2-5	CASSFRLAGEQETQYF	TGTGCCAGCAGCTTTCGACTAGCGGGGGAACAAGAGACCCAGTACTTC
TRBV4-2	TRBD1	once	TRBJ1-2	CASSQVGGGKGYTF	TGTGCCAGCAGCCAAGTAGGGGGCGGAAAAGGCTACACCTTC
TRBV5-5	-	-	TRBJ1-1	CASSRGPQGAEAFF	TGTGCCAGCAGCCGAGGGCCGCAAGGAGCTGAAGCTTTCTTT
TRBV12-5	-	-	TRBJ1-3	CASGLGSSGNTIYF	TGTGCTAGTGGTTTAGGGAGCTCTGGAAACACCATATATTTT
TRBV7-9	-	once	TRBJ1-1	CASSPRGLNTEAFF	TGTGCCAGCAGTCCCAGGGGTTTGAACACTGAAGCTTTCTTT
TRBV20-1	TRBD1	-	TRBJ1-1	CSAPRDRTQKF	TGCAGTGCTCCTCGGGACAGGACCCAGAAATTT
TRBV5-6	TRBD1	-	TRBJ2-7	CASSFGTGTNEQYF	TGTGCCAGCAGCTTTGGGACAGGGACGAACGAGCAGTACTTC
TRBV7-2	TRBD1	-	TRBJ1-2	CASRHGQAPFDGYTF	TGTGCCAGCAGACATGGACAGGCCCCATTTGATGGCTACACCTTC
TRBV13	-	once	TRBJ1-1	CASSSQGNTEAFF	TGTGCCAGCAGCTCACAGGGAAACACTGAAGCTTTCTTT
TRBV6-5	TRBD1	-	TRBJ1-4	CASSHTGGAGEKLFF	TGTGCCAGCAGTCATACAGGGGGCGCGGGAGAAAAACTGTTTTTT
TRBV7-9	TRBD1	-	TRBJ2-7	CASSFSTGGLAYEQYF	TGTGCCAGCAGCTTCTCGACAGGGGGCTTAGCCTACGAGCAGTACTTC
TRBV19	-	-	TRBJ1-1	CASSIRGGNTEAFF	TGTGCCAGTAGTATTAGGGGGGGAAACACTGAAGCTTTCTTT
TRBV9	TRBD2	once	TRBJ2-5	CASSDPGGSGEETQYF	TGTGCCAGCAGCGACCCCGGGGGTAGCGGGGAAGAGACCCAGTACTTC
TRBV6-5	-	-	TRBJ1-4	CASRTWGAVNEKLFF	TGTGCCAGCAGGACGTGGGGGGCTGTTAATGAAAAACTGTTTTTT
TRBV3-1/TRBV3-2	-	-	TRBJ2-7	CASSPGISYEQYF	TGTGCCAGCAGCCCAGGGATTTCCTACGAGCAGTACTTC
TRBV29-1	-	-	TRBJ1-2	CSVESLGGSYGYTF	TGCAGCGTTGAATCCCTCGGGGGGTCATATGGCTACACCTTC
TRBV6-5	-	-	TRBJ1-6	CASSYGSSNSPLHF	TGTGCCAGCAGTTACGGGTCTTCTAATTCACCCCTCCACTTT
TRBV12-5	TRBD2	-	TRBJ2-3	CASGFSSGGADTQYF	TGTGCTAGTGGTTTTTCTAGCGGGGGGGCGGATACGCAGTATTTT
TRBV5-5	-	-	TRBJ1-2	CASSPWAPGPLYGYTF	TGTGCCAGCAGCCCCTGGGCCCCGGGACCTCTCTATGGCTACACCTTC
TRBV7-8	-	-	TRBJ1-1	CASSSRSSRLNTEAFF	TGTGCCAGCAGCTCCCGGAGCAGTCGTCTGAACACTGAAGCTTTCTTT
TRBV6-6	-	-	TRBJ1-5	CASSYNQNQPQHF	TGTGCCAGCAGTTACAACCAAAATCAGCCCCAGCATTTT
TRBV4-1	-	-	TRBJ1-2	CASSLNRAVDYGYTF	TGCGCCAGCAGCCTAAACAGGGCCGTGGACTATGGCTACACCTTC
TRBV6-4	TRBD1	once	TRBJ1-2	CASSDFSGTGGGYTF	TGTGCCAGCAGTGACTTCTCCGGGACAGGGGGAGGCTACACCTTC
TRBV18	-	-	TRBJ1-4	CASSPLQGRTNEKLFF	TGTGCCAGCTCACCATTACAGGGAAGGACTAATGAAAAACTGTTTTTT
TRBV7-2	TRBD1	-	TRBJ2-1	CASRGQGLSRKFF	TGTGCCAGCAGGGGACAGGGTTTGAGTAGAAAGTTCTTC
TRBV7-8	TRBD1	-	TRBJ2-3	CASSSRTGGRHTDTQYF	TGTGCCAGCAGCTCCAGGACAGGGGGCCGACACACAGATACGCAGTATTTT
TRBV5-1	TRBD2	-	TRBJ2-5	CASSPELAGGGETQYF	TGCGCCAGCAGCCCGGAACTAGCGGGGGGCGGGGAGACCCAGTACTTC
TRBV4-1	-	-	TRBJ1-5	CASSQERVGQPQHF	TGCGCCAGCAGCCAAGAACGGGTGGGACAGCCCCAGCATTTT
TRBV9	TRBD1	-	TRBJ2-2	CASSVEVERTGFQTGELFF	TGTGCCAGCAGCGTAGAAGTCGAGAGGACAGGATTTCAAACCGGGGAGCTGTTTTTT
TRBV18	TRBD1	-	TRBJ1-2	CASSPMTGNYGYTF	TGTGCCAGCTCACCGATGACAGGGAACTATGGCTACACCTTC
TRBV2	TRBD1	-	TRBJ2-7	CASSRTGDLGSYEQYF	TGTGCCAGCAGTAGGACAGGGGACCTCGGCTCCTACGAGCAGTACTTC
TRBV6-6	TRBD1	-	TRBJ1-5	CASAGTGTGVNQPQHF	TGTGCCAGCGCCGGCACCGGGACAGGGGTGAATCAGCCCCAGCATTTT
TRBV7-8	-	once	TRBJ2-3	CASVGLVTDTQYF	TGTGCCAGCGTCGGGCTAGTTACAGATACGCAGTATTTT
TRBV3-1/TRBV3-2	-	-	TRBJ2-3	CASSFGAGASTDTQYF	TGTGCCAGCAGCTTCGGGGCGGGGGCTAGCACAGATACGCAGTATTTT
TRBV5-1	-	-	TRBJ1-5	CASSLAGRADQPQHF	TGCGCCAGCAGCTTGGCCGGCAGGGCGGATCAGCCCCAGCATTTT
TRBV6-5	-	-	TRBJ1-3	CASSYGEPGSGNTIYF	TGTGCCAGCAGTTACGGGGAACCAGGATCTGGAAACACCATATATTTT
TRBV5-1	-	-	TRBJ1-3	CASSLDSISSGNTIYF	TGCGCCAGCAGCTTAGACAGCATAAGCTCTGGAAACACCATATATTTT
TRBV27	TRBD1	once	TRBJ2-7	CASSPGTGFHEQYF	TGTGCCAGCAGTCCCGGGACAGGGTTCCACGAGCAGTACTTC
TRBV7-9	-	-	TRBJ2-2	CASTLGGAGTGELFF	TGTGCCAGCACCCTCGGGGGCGCGGGCACCGGGGAGCTGTTTTTT
TRBV6-5	TRBD1	once	TRBJ1-2	CASSRAGTGASGYTF	TGTGCCAGCAGTAGAGCCGGGACAGGGGCTTCTGGCTACACCTTC
TRBV12-3/TRBV12-4	-	-	TRBJ1-1	CASSYGNTEAFF	TGTGCCAGCAGTTATGGGAACACTGAAGCTTTCTTT
TRBV11-2	TRBD2	few	TRBJ2-3	CASSFAGGGSTDTQYF	TGTGCCAGCAGCTTCGCTGGGGGGGGGAGCACAGATACGCAGTATTTT
TRBV5-4	-	-	TRBJ1-4	CASSLGPREEKLFF	TGTGCCAGCAGCTTGGGGCCCCGGGAGGAAAAACTGTTTTTT
TRBV6-2/TRBV6-3	-	-	TRBJ1-2	CASSVDTDYGYTF	TGTGCCAGCAGTGTGGACACCGACTATGGCTACACCTTC
TRBV13	-	-	TRBJ2-7	CASSPSRETYEQYF	TGTGCCAGCAGCCCGTCTCGGGAAACCTACGAGCAGTACTTC
TRBV7-7	-	-	TRBJ2-5	CASSLEQGRTQYF	TGTGCTAGCAGCTTAGAACAGGGTCGGACCCAGTACTTC
TRBV18	-	-	TRBJ1-3	CASSPRDTIYF	TGTGCCAGCTCACCGCGGGACACCATATATTTT
TRBV5-6	TRBD1	-	TRBJ1-3	CASSLGRGVGNTIYF	TGTGCCAGCAGCTTAGGCAGGGGGGTCGGAAACACCATATATTTT
TRBV20-1	TRBD2	-	TRBJ2-1	CSASVAGSDNEQFF	TGCAGTGCTAGTGTAGCGGGGAGTGACAATGAGCAGTTCTTC
TRBV7-9	-	-	TRBJ2-7	CASSLGVRSLSYEQYF	TGTGCCAGCAGCTTAGGTGTTCGCAGCTTGTCCTACGAGCAGTACTTC
TRBV6-5	TRBD1	-	TRBJ2-7	CASSYLDRGDEQYF	TGTGCCAGCAGTTACCTGGACAGGGGGGACGAGCAGTACTTC
TRBV14	TRBD2	once	TRBJ2-5	CASSQEFRGVRETQYF	TGTGCCAGCAGCCAAGAATTCCGGGGGGTCAGAGAGACCCAGTACTTC
TRBV2	-	-	TRBJ1-5	CASSVGEPQHF	TGTGCCAGCAGTGTTGGCGAGCCCCAGCATTTT
TRBV27	TRBD2	-	TRBJ2-3	CASSGTSAFTDTQYF	TGTGCCAGCAGTGGGACTAGCGCCTTCACAGATACGCAGTATTTT
TRBV7-9	-	-	TRBJ1-6	CASRENSNSPLHF	TGTGCCAGCAGGGAGAACAGTAATTCACCCCTCCATTTT
TRBV6-1	-	-	TRBJ1-6	CASGEIRDTRSPLHF	TGTGCCAGCGGTGAGATTCGGGACACCAGATCACCCCTCCACTTT
TRBV20-1	-	-	TRBJ2-7	CSARDSYEQYF	TGCAGTGCGAGGGACTCCTACGAGCAGTACTTC